The rows below give T cell receptor beta chains drawn from one sample of a study of blood T cell repertoires in COVID-19. Sequenced by immunoSEQ multiplex PCR; TCRdb stores in-frame clones only, minus some. Of around 88,000 clones in the sample, about 84% are singletons; the top ten hold about 4.1%. Sequences were obtained from peripheral blood. The receptors were sampled from a man aged 55 to 70 with acute or convalescent COVID-19. Both conserved end residues are part of each CDR3. A D gene is named only where the DNA matches it firmly. For some rows the clone size is stated as once, few or many, or as a class when expanded; others skip it.

j_call	d_call	clone_size	v_call	cdr3_nt	cdr3_aa
TRBJ2-1	NA	NA	TRBV11-2	TGTGCCAGCAGCTTAGAGGCGGGACAGATTTACAATGAGCAGTTCTTC	CASSLEAGQIYNEQFF
TRBJ2-7	NA	NA	TRBV6-2/TRBV6-3	TGTGCCAGCAGTGATCCCCAGGGATTGGCCTACGAGCAGTACTTC	CASSDPQGLAYEQYF
TRBJ2-1	NA	once	TRBV7-7	TGTGCTAGCAGCTTAGGCGGGGGCCGGGAGCAGTTCTTC	CASSLGGGREQFF
TRBJ2-1	NA	NA	TRBV6-2/TRBV6-3	TGTGCCAGCAGTTTTGATGGCGGGATCAAATATTACTCCTACAATGAGCAGTTCTTC	CASSFDGGIKYYSYNEQFF
TRBJ2-7	NA	few	TRBV10-3	TGTGCCATCAGTGTTGGCGGAAAATACGAGCAGTACTTC	CAISVGGKYEQYF
TRBJ1-1	NA	NA	TRBV9	TGTGCCAGCAGCGTAGATCCCGGAGAGACTGAAGCTTTCTTT	CASSVDPGETEAFF
TRBJ2-1	NA	once	TRBV11-3	TGTGCCAGCAGCCCTTGGGGGCTAGCGGTTACCTACAATGAGCAGTTCTTC	CASSPWGLAVTYNEQFF
TRBJ1-2	TRBD1	NA	TRBV7-9	TGTGCCAGCAGCCCGGGACAGGGAAACTATGGCTACACCTTC	CASSPGQGNYGYTF
TRBJ1-5	NA	few	TRBV5-8	TGTGCCAGCAGCAGGGGCCGCTTCCCCAATCAGCCCCAGCATTTT	CASSRGRFPNQPQHF
TRBJ1-5	TRBD1	NA	TRBV5-4	TGTGCCAGCAGCTCGACAGGGTCAAATCAGCCCCAGCATTTT	CASSSTGSNQPQHF
TRBJ2-2	TRBD2	NA	TRBV27	TGTGCCAGCAGTTTCCTGTCCGGGCTACCCGCGGGAGTCCCGTCATACACCGGGGAGCTGTTTTTT	CASSFLSGLPAGVPSYTGELFF
TRBJ2-3	NA	NA	TRBV21-1	TGTGCCAGCAGCAAATGCGGGATTGCAGATACGCAGTATTTT	CASSKCGIADTQYF
TRBJ1-3	TRBD1	NA	TRBV9	TGTGCCAGCAGCGGGGACAGGCTAACTGGAAACACCATATATTTT	CASSGDRLTGNTIYF
TRBJ1-4	NA	NA	TRBV5-6	TGTGCCAGCAGTGTGCTACAGGACGGTGGGGGGGCAAAACTGTTTTTT	CASSVLQDGGGAKLFF
TRBJ1-5	NA	NA	TRBV21-1	TGTGCCAGCAGCACTTGGAGGACAGGGGGCAATCAGCCCCAGCATTTT	CASSTWRTGGNQPQHF
TRBJ2-7	NA	NA	TRBV6-5	TGTGCCAGCAGCCCCAGCTCCTACGAGCAGTACTTC	CASSPSSYEQYF
TRBJ1-1	TRBD1	NA	TRBV19	TGTGCCTCGGGACAGGTTTACACTGAAGCTTTCTTT	CASGQVYTEAFF
TRBJ2-1	TRBD2	NA	TRBV9	TGTGCCAGCAGCGAGAAGACCGGGACTAGCGGGAGCCCCCGCTACAATGAGCAGTTCTTC	CASSEKTGTSGSPRYNEQFF
TRBJ2-1	TRBD2	NA	TRBV28	TGTGCCAGTTACCACACGGGACTAGCGAGTTACAATGAGCAGTTCTTC	CASYHTGLASYNEQFF
TRBJ2-1	TRBD1	NA	TRBV9	TGTGCCAGCAGCGTGCAGGGGGCGGAATACAATGAGCAGTTCTTC	CASSVQGAEYNEQFF
TRBJ1-1	TRBD1	once	TRBV7-2	TGTGCCAGCAGCTTAGGCAGGGGGCGGAACACTGAAGCTTTCTTT	CASSLGRGRNTEAFF
TRBJ2-3	TRBD2	NA	TRBV27	TGTGCCAGCAGTTTTAGCGGGAGGGGAGACACAGATACGCAGTATTTT	CASSFSGRGDTDTQYF
TRBJ2-7	TRBD2	NA	TRBV28	TGTGCCAGCAGTACCCATCTAGCGGGAGGGCCCCCAGGCGAGCAGTACTTC	CASSTHLAGGPPGEQYF
TRBJ2-7	NA	NA	TRBV29-1	TGCAGCGTCGCTCGACAGCCCTCCTACGAGCAGTACTTC	CSVARQPSYEQYF
TRBJ1-1	TRBD1	few	TRBV19	TGTGCCAGTAGTACCGGGACAGGGGGCTACATGAACACTGAAGCTTTCTTT	CASSTGTGGYMNTEAFF
TRBJ2-1	TRBD2	NA	TRBV11-3	TGTGCCAGCAGCTTAAGGGCGGGAGGGCCCTATGAGCAGTTCTTC	CASSLRAGGPYEQFF
TRBJ2-1	TRBD2	NA	TRBV4-3	TGCGCCAGCAGCCAAGATCATAGCGGGCAAGGTGAGCAGTTCTTC	CASSQDHSGQGEQFF
TRBJ1-4	NA	NA	TRBV10-3	TGTGCCATCAGTCGAACAGCAGGGGCAACTAATGAAAAACTGTTTTTT	CAISRTAGATNEKLFF
TRBJ2-5	NA	NA	TRBV30	TGTGCCTGGACCGAAATGCGGACAGGGAGAAGAGTAGGGGGGGCCCAGTACTTC	CAWTEMRTGRRVGGAQYF
TRBJ1-1	NA	few	TRBV10-1	TGCGCCAGCAGCAGGGGAACTGAAGCTTTCTTT	CASSRGTEAFF
TRBJ2-2	TRBD1	many	TRBV24-1	TGTGCCACCAGTGCGGACAGGGGGCTGAACACCGGGGAGCTGTTTTTT	CATSADRGLNTGELFF
TRBJ2-7	TRBD2	NA	TRBV2	TGTGCCAGCAAGACTAGCGGCGCCTACGAGCAGTACTTC	CASKTSGAYEQYF
TRBJ1-2	NA	NA	TRBV4-1	TGCGCCAGCAGCCAAGAATCAGGGGTGGGCTATGGCTACACCTTC	CASSQESGVGYGYTF
TRBJ1-1	NA	NA	TRBV29-1	TGCAGCGTTGAGTCCGGGGGGGGCCGGGGCACTGAAGCTTTCTTT	CSVESGGGRGTEAFF
TRBJ1-3	NA	NA	TRBV3-1/TRBV3-2	TGTGCCAGCAGCCAGGGCCCCAACTCTGGAAACACCATATATTTT	CASSQGPNSGNTIYF
TRBJ1-3	NA	NA	TRBV3-1/TRBV3-2	TGTGCCAGCACCACAGGGAACGGAAACACCATATATTTT	CASTTGNGNTIYF
TRBJ2-7	TRBD1	many	TRBV4-2	TGTGCCAGCAGCCATGGGACAGGGGAGTACTACGAGCAGTACTTC	CASSHGTGEYYEQYF
TRBJ2-5	NA	NA	TRBV13	TGTGCCAGCAGCTTAAGACAGGTAGCGACCCAGTACTTC	CASSLRQVATQYF
TRBJ2-5	TRBD1	NA	TRBV19	TGTGCCAGTAGGCCCGGGACAGGGGCGATGAAAGAGACCCAGTACTTC	CASRPGTGAMKETQYF
TRBJ1-3	NA	NA	TRBV27	TGTGCCAGCAGTTCAGGGGCCAACTCTGGAAACACCATATATTTT	CASSSGANSGNTIYF
TRBJ2-2	TRBD2	NA	TRBV18	TGTGCCAGCTCACCACGTATTTTGAGCGGGAAGAACACCGGGGAGCTGTTTTTT	CASSPRILSGKNTGELFF
TRBJ2-7	TRBD1	NA	TRBV5-1	TGCGCCAGCAGCTTCGGACAGGGGGCGTCCGAGCAGTACTTC	CASSFGQGASEQYF
TRBJ2-3	TRBD2	NA	TRBV7-2	TGTGCCAGCAGCTCCCCACGTGCGGGAGGGGTTGGGCCCACAGATACGCAGTATTTT	CASSSPRAGGVGPTDTQYF
TRBJ2-3	TRBD2	NA	TRBV10-3	TGTGCCATCAGAAGTTCTAGCGGGAGCCCCACAGATACGCAGTATTTT	CAIRSSSGSPTDTQYF
TRBJ2-5	NA	NA	TRBV28	TGTGCCAGCAGACGGGTCGCAAGGCGGACCCAGTACTTC	CASRRVARRTQYF
TRBJ2-1	NA	NA	TRBV11-2	TGTGCCAGCAGCTTAGGGACGGACAGATTTAATGAGCAGTTCTTC	CASSLGTDRFNEQFF
TRBJ1-1	NA	NA	TRBV4-1	TGCGCCAGCAGCCACGTCCCGGGGGGCGAGAACACTGAAGCTTTCTTT	CASSHVPGGENTEAFF
TRBJ2-5	NA	NA	TRBV5-5	TGTGCCAGCAGCCCCGGGTCAAGCGGGCAAGAGACCCAGTACTTC	CASSPGSSGQETQYF
TRBJ2-5	TRBD2	NA	TRBV4-2	TGTGCCAGCAGCCAGGGATCACTAGCGGGGGAAGAGACCCAGTACTTC	CASSQGSLAGEETQYF
TRBJ1-3	NA	NA	TRBV6-5	TGTGCCAGCAGTTACTCCTCCCTGAGCTCTGGAAACACCATATATTTT	CASSYSSLSSGNTIYF
TRBJ1-2	TRBD1	NA	TRBV5-1	TGCGCCAGCAGCTTGGGTAGCGGGACAGGGCTCTATGGCTACACCTTC	CASSLGSGTGLYGYTF
TRBJ1-4	NA	NA	TRBV10-2	TGCGCCAGCAGTGACTCGACAGCAGCAACTAATGAAAAACTGTTTTTT	CASSDSTAATNEKLFF
TRBJ2-1	TRBD2	NA	TRBV28	TGTGCCAGCAGTTTTCTTCGGGAGGGGGGGAATGAGCAGTTCTTC	CASSFLREGGNEQFF
TRBJ2-7	NA	NA	TRBV11-1	TGTGCCAGCAGCTTCGGTAGCGGTAACTCCTACGAGCAGTACTTC	CASSFGSGNSYEQYF
TRBJ1-5	NA	NA	TRBV7-8	TGTGCCAGCAGCTCCCCCTCGGGTGTACGTAATCAGCCCCAGCATTTT	CASSSPSGVRNQPQHF
TRBJ2-5	TRBD2	NA	TRBV19	TGTGCCACAGGGGTTAGCGGGAGCTGGGAGACCCAGTACTTC	CATGVSGSWETQYF
TRBJ1-3	NA	NA	TRBV21-1	TGTGCCAGCAGCAAAGATCACGGGACTCGAGGGGACAGAAGCTCTGGAAACACCATATATTTT	CASSKDHGTRGDRSSGNTIYF
TRBJ2-2	TRBD1	NA	TRBV4-1	TGCGCCAGCAGCCAAGTTCGGACAGGGGGTATCACCGGGGAGCTGTTTTTT	CASSQVRTGGITGELFF
TRBJ1-4	NA	NA	TRBV4-3	TGCGCCAGCAGCCAAGGGCTCAGAGGGGGGGGGTTTGCTAATGAAAAACTGTTTTTT	CASSQGLRGGGFANEKLFF